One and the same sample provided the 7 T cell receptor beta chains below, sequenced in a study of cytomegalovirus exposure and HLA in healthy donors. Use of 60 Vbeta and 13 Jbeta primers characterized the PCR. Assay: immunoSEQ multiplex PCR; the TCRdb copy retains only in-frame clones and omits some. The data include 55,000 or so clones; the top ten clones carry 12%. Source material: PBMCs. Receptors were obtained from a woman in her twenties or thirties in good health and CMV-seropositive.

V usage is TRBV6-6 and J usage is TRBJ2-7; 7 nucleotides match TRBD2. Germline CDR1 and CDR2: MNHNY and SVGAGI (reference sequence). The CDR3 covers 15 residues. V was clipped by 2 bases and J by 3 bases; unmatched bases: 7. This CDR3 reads CASSYAAGVIYEQYF. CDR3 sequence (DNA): TGTGCCAGCAGTTACGCCGCGGGAGTTATCTACGAGCAGTACTTC.

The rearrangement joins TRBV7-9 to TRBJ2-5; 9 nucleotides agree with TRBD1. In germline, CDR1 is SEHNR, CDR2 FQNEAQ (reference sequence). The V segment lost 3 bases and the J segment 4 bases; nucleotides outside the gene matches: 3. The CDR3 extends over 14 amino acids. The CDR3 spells CASSLTGGRETQYF. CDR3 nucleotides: TGTGCCAGCAGCTTGACAGGGGGTCGAGAGACCCAGTACTTC.

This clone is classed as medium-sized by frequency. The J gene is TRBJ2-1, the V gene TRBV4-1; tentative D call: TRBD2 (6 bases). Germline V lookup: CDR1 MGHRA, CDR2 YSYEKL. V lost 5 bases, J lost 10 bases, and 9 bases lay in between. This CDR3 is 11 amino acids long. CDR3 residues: CASSGRGEQFF. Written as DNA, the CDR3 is TGCGCCAGCAGCGGACGGGGGGAGCAGTTCTTC.

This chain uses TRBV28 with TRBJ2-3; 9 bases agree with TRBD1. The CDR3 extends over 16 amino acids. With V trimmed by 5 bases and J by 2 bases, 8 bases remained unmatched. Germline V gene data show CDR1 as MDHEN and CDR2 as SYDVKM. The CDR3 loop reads CASSQPGTGLTDTQYF. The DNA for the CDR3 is TGTGCCAGCAGTCAACCCGGGACAGGGCTCACAGATACGCAGTATTTT.

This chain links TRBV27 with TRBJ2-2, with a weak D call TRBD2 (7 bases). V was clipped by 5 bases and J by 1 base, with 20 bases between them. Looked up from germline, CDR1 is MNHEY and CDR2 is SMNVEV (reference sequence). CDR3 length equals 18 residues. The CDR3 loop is CASSRIPAGEGNTGELFF. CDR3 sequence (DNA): TGTGCCAGCAGTCGAATACCGGCAGGGGAGGGGAACACCGGGGAGCTGTTTTTT.

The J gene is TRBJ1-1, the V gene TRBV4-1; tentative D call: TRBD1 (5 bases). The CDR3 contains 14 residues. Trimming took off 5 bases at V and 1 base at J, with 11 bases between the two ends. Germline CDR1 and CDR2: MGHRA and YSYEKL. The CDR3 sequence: CASSFRVGNTEAFF. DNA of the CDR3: TGCGCCAGCAGCTTCAGGGTGGGGAACACTGAAGCTTTCTTT.

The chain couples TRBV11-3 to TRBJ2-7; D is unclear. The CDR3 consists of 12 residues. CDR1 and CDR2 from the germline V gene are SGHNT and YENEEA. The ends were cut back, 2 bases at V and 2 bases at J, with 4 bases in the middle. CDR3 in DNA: TGTGCCAGCAGCTTAAGCCCCTACGAGCAGTACTTC. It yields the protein CASSLSPYEQYF.